One sample yielded the 18 T cell receptor beta chains listed below, sequenced in a study of T cells after yellow fever vaccination. MiXCR was run by TCRdb on the 5' RACE reads, yielding one entry per CDR3 protein. This table has about 140,000 distinct CDR3 sequences, roughly 8% appearing once. The sample was CD4+ T cells sorted from PBMCs, taken 5 days after the yellow fever booster vaccination. The receptors stem from a man aged 25-40 years who received the YFV17D yellow fever vaccine.

This clonotype was seen at least ten times. The chain carries TRBV11-2 and TRBJ2-7; D is undetermined. This CDR3 is 13 amino acids long. Trimming took 1 base from V and 5 from J, leaving 9 bases between them. Germline CDR1 SGHAT, CDR2 FQNNGV. CDR3 coding DNA: TGTGCCAGCAGCTTAGCGTGGGTAAACGAGCAGTACTTC. Residues: CASSLAWVNEQYF.

This clonotype occurred many times. The chain links TRBV7-9 to TRBJ2-5; D is unresolved. This CDR3 has 14 amino acids. Germline lookup yields CDR1 SEHNR and CDR2 FQNEAQ (reference sequence). Trimming took 1 base from V and 5 from J, leaving 11 bases between them. The CDR3 here is CASSLVSFRETQYF. The CDR3 DNA reads TGTGCCAGCAGCTTAGTAAGCTTTCGGGAGACCCAGTACTTC.

The chain couples TRBV6-1 to TRBJ1-2; no clear D gene. V dropped 1 base and J dropped 3 bases, with 9 bases sitting between them. CDR1 and CDR2 (germline): MNHNS, SASEGT. This CDR3 has 14 residues. This CDR3 reads CASSEGLEYYGYTF. In DNA, the CDR3 is TGTGCCAGCAGTGAAGGTTTAGAGTACTATGGCTACACCTTC.

V usage is TRBV5-1 and J usage is TRBJ2-2; D is ambiguous. CDR3 length: 12 amino acids. Germline-derived CDR1 and CDR2 are SGHRS and YFSETQ. V lost 4 bases, J lost 6 bases, and 7 bases lay in between. The CDR3 is CASSPRSGELFF. The CDR3 nucleotides read TGCGCCAGCAGCCCGAGGTCCGGGGAGCTGTTTTTT. Drawing the rest from reference TRBV5-1 and TRBJ2-2, the complete variable domain is KAGVTQTPRYLIKTRGQQVTLSCSPISGHRSVSWYQQTPGQGLQFLFEYFSETQRNKGNFPGRFSGRQFSNSRSEMNVSTLELGDSALYLCASSPRSGELFFGEGSRLTVL.

This clonotype was recorded many times. The chain combines TRBV7-8 with TRBJ1-1, with 9 positions matching TRBD1. This CDR3 contains 15 residues. The V gene's germline CDR1 is SGHVS and CDR2 FQNEAQ. V lost 5 bases to trimming and J lost 2 bases; unmatched junction nucleotides: 6. CDR3: CASSQRDRVNTEAFF. CDR3 DNA sequence: TGTGCCAGCAGCCAACGGGACAGGGTTAACACTGAAGCTTTCTTT.

This clonotype was seen many times. CDR3 nucleotides: TGTGCCATCAGTGAGGGGGGGCAGGGGGAGCAGTACTTC. Translation: CAISEGGQGEQYF. The V call is TRBV10-3, the J call TRBJ2-7; D tentatively reads TRBD1 or TRBD2 (6 bases each). CDR3 length: 13 amino acids. Trimming cost V 2 bases and J 7 bases, with 12 bases left between them. The germline V gene encodes CDR1 ENHRY and CDR2 SYGVKD.

This clonotype was picked up one time. The junction does not match germline at one end; this may be a read error. J is TRBJ2-1 and V is TRBV2, with 14 bases that match TRBD2. The CDR3 runs to 18 residues. The V gene's germline CDR1 is SNHLY and CDR2 FYNNEI. The CDR3, as DNA: TGTGCCTGCAGAATATCCGGGACTAGCGGGAGCTCCTACAATGAGCAGTTCTTC. Protein: CACRISGTSGSSYNEQFF.

At least ten counts were recorded for this clonotype. DNA for the CDR3: TGTGCCAGCAGCCGAGCGGGACCCTACAATGAGCAGTTCTTC. Translated: CASSRAGPYNEQFF. The V call is TRBV11-3, the J call TRBJ2-1; 7 bases are a match to TRBD2. Germline CDR1 reads SGHNT; CDR2 reads YENEEA. V lost 5 bases, J lost 2 bases, and 3 bases stayed unmatched. This CDR3 spans 14 amino acids. The whole variable domain, remainder taken from reference TRBV11-3 and TRBJ2-1, is EAGVVQSPRYKIIEKKQPVAFWCNPISGHNTLYWYLQNLGQGPELLIRYENEEAVDDSQLPKDRFSAERLKGVDSTLKIQPAELGDSAVYLCASSRAGPYNEQFFGPGTRLTVL.

The genes are TRBV7-2 and TRBJ2-5, with 7 bases matching TRBD2. Germline trimming cut 6 bases from V and 1 base from J; bases unmatched to any gene: 5. The length of the CDR3 is 14 residues. Germline V gene lookup returns CDR1 SGHTA and CDR2 FQGNSA. The CDR3 DNA follows: TGTGCCAGCAGTCCGGGGGGTCTCCAAGAGACCCAGTACTTC. Translation gives CASSPGGLQETQYF.

The rearrangement links TRBV29-1 to TRBJ2-7; TRBD2 aligns across 12 bases. The CDR3 consists of 16 residues. V lost 0 bases to trimming and J lost 6 bases; unmatched junction nucleotides: 9. Per germline, CDR1 SQVTM and CDR2 ANQGSEA. CDR3 protein: CSVEDQPTSGSGEQYF. In DNA form, the CDR3 reads TGCAGCGTTGAAGATCAACCGACTAGCGGGAGCGGCGAGCAGTACTTC.

The table lists this clonotype with many counts. The CDR3 nucleotides are TGCGCCAGCAGCTTGATCGCGGGAGACTCCTACGAGCAGTACTTC. Residues: CASSLIAGDSYEQYF. The chain has TRBV5-1 and TRBJ2-7, with 7 bases fitting TRBD2. This CDR3 is built from 15 residues. Germline V gene sequence: CDR1 SGHRS, CDR2 YFSETQ. V trimming: 1 base; J trimming: 0 bases; junction bases outside the gene matches: 4.

There are many counts of this clonotype. The rearrangement uses TRBV5-4 and TRBJ2-7; D uncertain. CDR1 is SGHNT and CDR2 is YYREEE in the germline V gene (reference sequence). The CDR3 is 12 amino acids. Trimming removed 4 bases at V and 3 bases at J, with 8 bases between. This chain's CDR3 is CASSGIGYEQYF. Here the CDR3 DNA reads TGTGCCAGCAGCGGGATCGGCTACGAGCAGTACTTC.

This clonotype has at least ten counts. V gene TRBV6-2 or TRBV6-3 combines with J gene TRBJ2-7; a possible D gene is TRBD1 (6 bases). V lost 6 bases and J lost 4, with 10 bases in between. This CDR3 is 12 amino acids long. Germline CDR1 MNHEY, CDR2 SVGEGT. The CDR3 DNA reads as TGTGCCAGCAGCTGGCAGGGGTACGAGCAGTACTTC. Amino acids: CASSWQGYEQYF.

CDR3: CASTLQVPDTQYF. CDR3 nucleotides: TGTGCCAGCACCCTGCAGGTCCCAGATACGCAGTATTTT. The chain uses TRBV3-1 and TRBJ2-3; no firm D call. Trimming removed 7 bases from V and 4 bases from J, with 12 bases in between. The CDR3 extends over 13 amino acids. Per germline, CDR1 LGHDT and CDR2 YNNKEL (reference sequence).

The chain uses TRBV20-1 and TRBJ2-3; possibly TRBD1 for D (5 bases). Germline CDR1 DFQATT, CDR2 SNEGSKA (reference sequence). V was clipped by 4 bases and J by 6 bases, with 11 bases between them. The CDR3 totals 12 residues. The CDR3 DNA sequence: TGCAGTGCTACCAAGAAGGGGGATACGCAGTATTTT. Residues: CSATKKGDTQYF.

This chain links TRBV15 with TRBJ1-2, with a weak D call TRBD1 (6 bases). The CDR3 length is 15 residues. Germline loops: CDR1 LNHNV, CDR2 YYDKDF (reference sequence). Trimming left V 5 bases short and J 8 bases short, with 21 bases between. The CDR3: CATSSRQARSRGYTF. The CDR3 DNA is TGTGCCACCAGCTCCCGACAGGCGCGATCTCGGGGCTACACCTTC.

In its sample, this clonotype was seen many times. This chain links TRBV21-1 with TRBJ2-5; TRBD2, the table's D call, lacks a check against the DNA. TRBV21-1 is an annotated pseudogene. The CDR3 covers 18 residues. CDR3 sequence reads: CASSKATSGSPQGETQYF. Written as DNA, the CDR3 is TGTGCCAGCAGCAAAGCGACTAGCGGATCCCCTCAGGGGGAGACCCAGTACTTC.

This clonotype was counted ten times or more. The rearrangement uses TRBV18 and TRBJ2-7, with TRBD1 matching 9 bases. The CDR3 covers 17 residues. The V segment lost 3 bases and the J segment 7 bases; nucleotides outside the gene matches: 16. CDR1 and CDR2 from the germline V gene are KGHSH and LQKENI. CDR3 protein: CASSPRSGTGTLGEQYF. CDR3 sequence (DNA): TGTGCCAGCTCACCCAGGTCTGGGACAGGGACCTTGGGGGAGCAGTACTTC.